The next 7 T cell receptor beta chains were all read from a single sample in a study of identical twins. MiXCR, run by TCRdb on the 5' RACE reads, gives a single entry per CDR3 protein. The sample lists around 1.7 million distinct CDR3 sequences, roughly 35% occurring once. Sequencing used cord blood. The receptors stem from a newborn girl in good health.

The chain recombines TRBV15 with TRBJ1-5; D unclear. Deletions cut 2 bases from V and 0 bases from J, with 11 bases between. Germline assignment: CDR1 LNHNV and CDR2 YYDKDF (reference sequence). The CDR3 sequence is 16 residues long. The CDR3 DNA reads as TGTGCCACCAGCAGACAGGACGGTTATAGCAATCAGCCCCAGCATTTT. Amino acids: CATSRQDGYSNQPQHF.

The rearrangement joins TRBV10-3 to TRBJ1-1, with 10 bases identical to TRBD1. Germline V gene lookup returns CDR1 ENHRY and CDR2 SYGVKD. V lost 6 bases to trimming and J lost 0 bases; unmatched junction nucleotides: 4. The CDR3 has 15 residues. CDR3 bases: TGTGCCATCAGGGGGGGACAGGGGATGAACACTGAAGCTTTCTTT. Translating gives CAIRGGQGMNTEAFF.

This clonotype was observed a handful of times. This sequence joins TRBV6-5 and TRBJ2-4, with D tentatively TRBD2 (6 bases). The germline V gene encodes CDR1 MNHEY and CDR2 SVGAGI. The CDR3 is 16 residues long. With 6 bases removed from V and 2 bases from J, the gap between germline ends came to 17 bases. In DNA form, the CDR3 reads TGTGCCAGCAGCTGGGACGGGGCGGGAACCAAAAACATTCAGTACTTC. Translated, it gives CASSWDGAGTKNIQYF.

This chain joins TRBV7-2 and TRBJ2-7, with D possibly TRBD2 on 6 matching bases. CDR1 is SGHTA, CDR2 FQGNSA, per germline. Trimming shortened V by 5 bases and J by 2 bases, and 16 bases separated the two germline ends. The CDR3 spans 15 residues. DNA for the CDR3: TGTGCCAGCAGCGTGTCTAGCGCGAATACCTACGAGCAGTACTTC. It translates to CASSVSSANTYEQYF. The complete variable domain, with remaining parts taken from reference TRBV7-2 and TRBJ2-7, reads GAGVSQSPSNKVTEKGKDVELRCDPISGHTALYWYRQSLGQGLEFLIYFQGNSAPDKSGLPSDRFSAERTGGSVSTLTIQRTQQEDSAVYLCASSVSSANTYEQYFGPGTRLTVT.

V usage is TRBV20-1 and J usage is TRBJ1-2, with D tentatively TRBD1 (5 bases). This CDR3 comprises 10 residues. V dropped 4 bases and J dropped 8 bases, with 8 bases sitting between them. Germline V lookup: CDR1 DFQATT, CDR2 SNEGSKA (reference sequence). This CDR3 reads CSATGRGYTF. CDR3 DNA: TGCAGTGCTACAGGGAGGGGCTACACCTTC.

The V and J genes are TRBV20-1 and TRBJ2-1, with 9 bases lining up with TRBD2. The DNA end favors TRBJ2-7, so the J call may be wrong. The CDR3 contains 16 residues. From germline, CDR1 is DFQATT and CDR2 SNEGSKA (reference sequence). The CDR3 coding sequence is TGCAGTGCTAGAGTTCTGCGGGAGGGTTCCTACAATGAGCAGTACTTC. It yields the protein CSARVLREGSYNEQYF.

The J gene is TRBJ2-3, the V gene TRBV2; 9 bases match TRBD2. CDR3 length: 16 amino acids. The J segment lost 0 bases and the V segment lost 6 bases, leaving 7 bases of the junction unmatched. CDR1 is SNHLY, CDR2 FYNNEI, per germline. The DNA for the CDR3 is TGTGCCAGCAGAAGACTAGCGGCCTCTAGCACAGATACGCAGTATTTT. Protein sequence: CASRRLAASSTDTQYF.